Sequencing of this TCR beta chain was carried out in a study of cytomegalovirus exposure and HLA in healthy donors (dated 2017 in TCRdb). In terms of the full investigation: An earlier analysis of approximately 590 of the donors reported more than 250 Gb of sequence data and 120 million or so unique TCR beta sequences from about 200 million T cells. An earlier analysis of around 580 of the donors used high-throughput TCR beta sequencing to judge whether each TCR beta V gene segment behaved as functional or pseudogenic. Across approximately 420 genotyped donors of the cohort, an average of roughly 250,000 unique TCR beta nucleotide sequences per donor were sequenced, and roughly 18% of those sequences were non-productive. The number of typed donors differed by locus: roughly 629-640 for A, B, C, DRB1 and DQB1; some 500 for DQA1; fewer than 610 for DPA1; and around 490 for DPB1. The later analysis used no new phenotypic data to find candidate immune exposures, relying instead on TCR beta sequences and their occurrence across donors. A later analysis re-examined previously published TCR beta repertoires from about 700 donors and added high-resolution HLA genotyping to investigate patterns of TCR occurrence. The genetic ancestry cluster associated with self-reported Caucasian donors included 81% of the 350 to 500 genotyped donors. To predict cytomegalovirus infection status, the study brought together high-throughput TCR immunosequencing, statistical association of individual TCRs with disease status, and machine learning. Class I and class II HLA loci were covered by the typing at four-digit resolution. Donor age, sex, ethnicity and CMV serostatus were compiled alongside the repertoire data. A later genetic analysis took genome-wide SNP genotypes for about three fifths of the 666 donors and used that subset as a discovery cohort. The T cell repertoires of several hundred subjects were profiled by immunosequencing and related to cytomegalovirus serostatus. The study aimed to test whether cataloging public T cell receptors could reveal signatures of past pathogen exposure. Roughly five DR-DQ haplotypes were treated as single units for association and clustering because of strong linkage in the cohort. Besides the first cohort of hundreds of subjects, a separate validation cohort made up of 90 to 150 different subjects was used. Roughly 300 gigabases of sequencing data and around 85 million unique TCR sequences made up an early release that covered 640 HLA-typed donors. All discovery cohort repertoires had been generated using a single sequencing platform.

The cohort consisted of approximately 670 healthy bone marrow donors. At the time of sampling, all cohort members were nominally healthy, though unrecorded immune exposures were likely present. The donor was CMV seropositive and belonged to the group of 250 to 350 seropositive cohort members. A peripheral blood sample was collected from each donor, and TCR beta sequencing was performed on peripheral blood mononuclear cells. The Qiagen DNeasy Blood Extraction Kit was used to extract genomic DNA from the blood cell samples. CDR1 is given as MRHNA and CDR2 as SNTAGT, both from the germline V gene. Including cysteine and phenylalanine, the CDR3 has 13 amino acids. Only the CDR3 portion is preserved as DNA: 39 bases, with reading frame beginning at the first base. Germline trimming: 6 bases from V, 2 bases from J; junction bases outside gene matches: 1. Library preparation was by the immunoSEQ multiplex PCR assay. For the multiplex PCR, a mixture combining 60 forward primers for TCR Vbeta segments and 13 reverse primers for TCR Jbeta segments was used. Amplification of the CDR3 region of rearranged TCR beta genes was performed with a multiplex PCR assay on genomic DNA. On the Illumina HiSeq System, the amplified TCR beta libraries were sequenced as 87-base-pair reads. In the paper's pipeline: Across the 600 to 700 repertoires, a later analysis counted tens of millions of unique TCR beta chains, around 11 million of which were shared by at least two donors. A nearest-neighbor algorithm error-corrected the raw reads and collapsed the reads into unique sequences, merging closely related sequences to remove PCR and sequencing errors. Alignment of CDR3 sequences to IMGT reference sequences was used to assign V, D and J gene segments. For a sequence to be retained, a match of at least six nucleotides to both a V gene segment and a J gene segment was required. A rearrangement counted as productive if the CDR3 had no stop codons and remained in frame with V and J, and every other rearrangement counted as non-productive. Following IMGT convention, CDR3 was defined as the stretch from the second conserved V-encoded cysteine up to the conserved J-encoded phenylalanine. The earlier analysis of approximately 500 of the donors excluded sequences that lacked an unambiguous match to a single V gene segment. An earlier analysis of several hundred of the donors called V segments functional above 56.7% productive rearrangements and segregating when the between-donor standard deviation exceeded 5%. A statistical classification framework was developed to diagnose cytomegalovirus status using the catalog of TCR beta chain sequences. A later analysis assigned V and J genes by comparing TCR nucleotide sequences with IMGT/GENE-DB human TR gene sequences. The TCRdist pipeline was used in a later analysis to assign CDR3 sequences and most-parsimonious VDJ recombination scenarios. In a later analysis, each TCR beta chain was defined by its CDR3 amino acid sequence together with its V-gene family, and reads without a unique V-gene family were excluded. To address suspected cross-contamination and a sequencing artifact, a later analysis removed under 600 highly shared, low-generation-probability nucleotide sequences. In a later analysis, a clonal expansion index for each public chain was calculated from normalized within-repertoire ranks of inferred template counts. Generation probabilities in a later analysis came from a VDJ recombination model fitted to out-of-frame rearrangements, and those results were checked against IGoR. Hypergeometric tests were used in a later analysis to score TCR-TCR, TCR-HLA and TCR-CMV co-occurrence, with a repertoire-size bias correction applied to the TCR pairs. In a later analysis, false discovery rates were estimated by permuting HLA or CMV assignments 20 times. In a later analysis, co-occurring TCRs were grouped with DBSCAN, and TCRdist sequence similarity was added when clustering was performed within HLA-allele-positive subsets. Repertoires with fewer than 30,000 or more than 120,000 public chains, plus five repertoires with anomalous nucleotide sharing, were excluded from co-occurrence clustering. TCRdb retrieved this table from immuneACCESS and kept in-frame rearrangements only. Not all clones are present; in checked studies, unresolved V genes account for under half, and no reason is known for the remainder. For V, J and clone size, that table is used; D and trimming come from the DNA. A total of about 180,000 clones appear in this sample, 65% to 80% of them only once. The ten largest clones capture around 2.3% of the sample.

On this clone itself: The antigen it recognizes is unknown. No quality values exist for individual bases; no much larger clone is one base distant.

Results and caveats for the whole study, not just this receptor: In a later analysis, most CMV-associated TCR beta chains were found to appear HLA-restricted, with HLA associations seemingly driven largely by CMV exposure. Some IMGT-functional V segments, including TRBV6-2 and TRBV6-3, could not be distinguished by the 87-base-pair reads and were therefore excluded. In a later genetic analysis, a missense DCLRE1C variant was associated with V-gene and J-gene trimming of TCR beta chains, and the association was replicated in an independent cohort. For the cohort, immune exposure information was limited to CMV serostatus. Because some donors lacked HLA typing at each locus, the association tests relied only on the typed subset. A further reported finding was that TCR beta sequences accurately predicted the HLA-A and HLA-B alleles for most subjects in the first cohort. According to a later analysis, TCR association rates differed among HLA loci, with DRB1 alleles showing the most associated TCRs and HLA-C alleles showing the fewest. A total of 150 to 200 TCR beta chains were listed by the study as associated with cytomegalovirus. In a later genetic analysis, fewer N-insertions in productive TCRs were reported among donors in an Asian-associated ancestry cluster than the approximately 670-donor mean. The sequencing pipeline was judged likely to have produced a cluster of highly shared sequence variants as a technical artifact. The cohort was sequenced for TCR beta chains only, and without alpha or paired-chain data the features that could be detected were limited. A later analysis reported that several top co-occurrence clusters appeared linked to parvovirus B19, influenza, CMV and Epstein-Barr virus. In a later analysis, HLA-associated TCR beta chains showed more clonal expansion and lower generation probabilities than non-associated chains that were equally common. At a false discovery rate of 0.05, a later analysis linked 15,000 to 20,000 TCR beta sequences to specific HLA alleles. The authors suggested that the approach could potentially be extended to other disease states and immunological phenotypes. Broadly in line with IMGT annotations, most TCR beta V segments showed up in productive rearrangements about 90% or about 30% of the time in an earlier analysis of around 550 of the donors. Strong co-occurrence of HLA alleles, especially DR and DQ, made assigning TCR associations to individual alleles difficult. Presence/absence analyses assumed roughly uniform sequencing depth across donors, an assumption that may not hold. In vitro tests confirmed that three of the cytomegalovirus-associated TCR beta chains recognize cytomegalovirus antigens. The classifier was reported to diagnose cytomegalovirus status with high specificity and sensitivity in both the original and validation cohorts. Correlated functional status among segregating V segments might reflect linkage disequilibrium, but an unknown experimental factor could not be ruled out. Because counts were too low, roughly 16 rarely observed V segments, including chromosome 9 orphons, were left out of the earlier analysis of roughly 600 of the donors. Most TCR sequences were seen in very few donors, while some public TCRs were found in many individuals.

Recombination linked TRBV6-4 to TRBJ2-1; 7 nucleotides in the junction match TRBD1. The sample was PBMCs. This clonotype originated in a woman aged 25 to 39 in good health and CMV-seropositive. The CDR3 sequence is CASSQGAYNEQFF. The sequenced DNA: TGTGCCAGCAGCCAGGGGGCCTACAATGAGCAGTTCTTC.